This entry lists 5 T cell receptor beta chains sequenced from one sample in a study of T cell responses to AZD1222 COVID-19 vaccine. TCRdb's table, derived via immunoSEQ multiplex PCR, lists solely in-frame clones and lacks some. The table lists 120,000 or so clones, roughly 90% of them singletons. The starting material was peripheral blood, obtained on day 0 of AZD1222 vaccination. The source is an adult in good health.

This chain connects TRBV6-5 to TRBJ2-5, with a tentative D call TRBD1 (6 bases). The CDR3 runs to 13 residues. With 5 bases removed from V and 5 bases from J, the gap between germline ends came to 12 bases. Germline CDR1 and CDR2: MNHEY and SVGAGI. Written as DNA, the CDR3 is TGTGCCAGCAGTACGCATGGGGGCGAGACCCAGTACTTC. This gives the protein CASSTHGGETQYF.

The CDR3 nucleotides read TGTGCCAGCAGCTTACCTCCGGGACAGGGGATAAAAAACATTCAGTACTTC. Amino acid sequence: CASSLPPGQGIKNIQYF. The chain employs TRBV5-4 and TRBJ2-4; TRBD1 matches 10 bases. Germline loops: CDR1 SGHNT, CDR2 YYREEE (reference sequence). V trimming: 2 bases; J trimming: 4 bases; junction bases outside the gene matches: 9. The CDR3 runs to 17 residues.

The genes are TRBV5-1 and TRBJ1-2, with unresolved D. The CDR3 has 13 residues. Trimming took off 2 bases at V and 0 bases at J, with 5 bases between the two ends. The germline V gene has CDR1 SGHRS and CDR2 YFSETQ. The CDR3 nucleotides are TGCGCCAGCAGCTTCGGAGCTAACTATGGCTACACCTTC. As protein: CASSFGANYGYTF. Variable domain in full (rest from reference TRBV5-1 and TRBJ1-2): KAGVTQTPRYLIKTRGQQVTLSCSPISGHRSVSWYQQTPGQGLQFLFEYFSETQRNKGNFPGRFSGRQFSNSRSEMNVSTLELGDSALYLCASSFGANYGYTFGSGTRLTVV.

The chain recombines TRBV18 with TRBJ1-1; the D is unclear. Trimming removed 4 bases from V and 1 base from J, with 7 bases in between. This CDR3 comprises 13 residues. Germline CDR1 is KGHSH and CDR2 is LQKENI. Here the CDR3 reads CASSRASNTEAFF. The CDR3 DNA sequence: TGTGCCAGCTCACGTGCCTCGAACACTGAAGCTTTCTTT.

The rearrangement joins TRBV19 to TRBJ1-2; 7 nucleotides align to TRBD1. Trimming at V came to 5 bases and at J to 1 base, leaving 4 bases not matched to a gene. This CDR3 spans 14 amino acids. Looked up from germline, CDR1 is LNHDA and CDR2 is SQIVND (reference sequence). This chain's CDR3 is CASSGTVINYGYTF. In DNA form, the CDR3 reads TGTGCCAGTAGTGGGACAGTTATTAACTATGGCTACACCTTC.